These 2 T cell receptor beta chains originate from one sample sequenced in a study of early stage breast cancer tumors. Method: immunoSEQ multiplex PCR; TCRdb's copy keeps in-frame clones and lacks some. Of thousands of clones listed, about 73% are singletons. The sequencing sample was made of normal breast tissue next to the tumor. All receptors derive from a person aged 35 to 50 with breast cancer.

The chain joins TRBV6-6 to TRBJ2-5; 8 bases align to TRBD2. The CDR3 totals 14 residues. Losses at the gene ends were 6 bases for V and 2 bases for J; bases not matched to a gene: 5. The germline V gene has CDR1 MNHNY and CDR2 SVGAGI (reference sequence). The DNA of the CDR3 is TGTGCCAGCAGGCATCTAGCGGGTCAAGAGACCCAGTACTTC. As protein: CASRHLAGQETQYF.

The rearrangement uses TRBV6-5 and TRBJ1-1; perhaps TRBD1 as D (6 bases). Germline V gene data show CDR1 as MNHEY and CDR2 as SVGAGI. The CDR3 is 12 residues long. V was trimmed by 8 bases and J by 1 base, leaving 8 bases between them. The CDR3 sequence is CASEGGNTEAFF. The CDR3 DNA reads as TGTGCCAGCGAAGGGGGGAACACTGAAGCTTTCTTT.